One and the same sample provided the 21 T cell receptor beta chains below, sequenced in a study of blood T cell repertoires in COVID-19. TCRdb's copy holds only in-frame clones and misses some; the assay was immunoSEQ multiplex PCR. This table has some 50,000 clones, around 86% appearing once. The sequenced sample was peripheral blood. The receptors shown here come from a woman of 80 years or more with COVID-19, enrolled during active disease.

The genes are TRBV27 and TRBJ1-5, with 8 nucleotides matching TRBD1. Germline V gene data show CDR1 as MNHEY and CDR2 as SMNVEV (reference sequence). This CDR3 is built from 14 residues. V lost 5 bases, J lost 6 bases, and 6 bases stayed unmatched. The CDR3 DNA is TGTGCCAGCAGTCGCCGACAGGGGACTCAGCCCCAGCATTTT. This codes for CASSRRQGTQPQHF.

The rearrangement joins TRBV5-4 to TRBJ2-5, with D perhaps matching TRBD2 (6 bases). This CDR3 spans 16 amino acids. Germline V gene lookup returns CDR1 SGHNT and CDR2 YYREEE (reference sequence). Trimming left V 4 bases short and J 2 bases short, with 18 bases between. The CDR3 spells CASSRWRGLGQETQYF. DNA for the CDR3: TGTGCCAGCAGCCGTTGGCGGGGTTTGGGGCAAGAGACCCAGTACTTC.

J is TRBJ2-1 and V is TRBV5-1; 9 bases align to TRBD1. The trim removed 2 bases at V and 8 bases at J, leaving 5 bases unmatched. CDR1 and CDR2 from the germline V gene are SGHRS and YFSETQ. The CDR3 consists of 14 residues. CDR3 sequence (DNA): TGCGCCAGCAGCTTAACGGGACAGGGCTATGAGCAGTTCTTC. Its translation: CASSLTGQGYEQFF. The whole variable domain, filled in from reference TRBV5-1 and TRBJ2-1, reads KAGVTQTPRYLIKTRGQQVTLSCSPISGHRSVSWYQQTPGQGLQFLFEYFSETQRNKGNFPGRFSGRQFSNSRSEMNVSTLELGDSALYLCASSLTGQGYEQFFGPGTRLTVL.

The chain recombines TRBV5-1 with TRBJ2-7; 13 bases agree with TRBD2. The CDR3 runs 16 residues. J gave up 7 bases and V 4 bases, and 11 bases lay outside the gene matches. Germline CDR1 reads SGHRS; CDR2 reads YFSETQ. This CDR3 is CASSKGTTGLAGEQYF. The CDR3, as DNA: TGCGCCAGCAGCAAGGGTACAACGGGACTAGCGGGGGAGCAGTACTTC.

The chain is built from TRBV7-6 and TRBJ1-4; 9 nucleotides match TRBD1. Germline V CDR1 and CDR2: SGHVS, FNYEAQ. The CDR3 extends over 16 amino acids. The V gene end was trimmed by 5 bases and the J gene end by 3 bases; junction bases not matched to a gene: 7. The CDR3 DNA sequence: TGTGCCAGCAGCCTGCAGACAGGGGGGGCTAATGAAAAACTGTTTTTT. Amino acid sequence: CASSLQTGGANEKLFF.

The gene calls are TRBV29-1 and TRBJ2-7, with TRBD2 matching 10 bases. The V and J ends lost 2 bases and 7 bases, in that order; junction bases with no gene match: 11. The CDR3 consists of 15 residues. The germline CDR1 and CDR2 sequences are SQVTM and ANQGSEA. This CDR3 reads CSVEPPSGGYDEQYF. DNA for the CDR3: TGCAGCGTTGAACCACCTAGCGGGGGTTACGATGAGCAGTACTTC.

The chain joins TRBV7-2 to TRBJ2-5; D unclear. The CDR3 spans 13 residues. Germline V lookup: CDR1 SGHTA, CDR2 FQGNSA. V lost 10 bases, J lost 2 bases, and 14 bases lay in between. The CDR3 sequence: CATSISIQETQYF. As DNA, the CDR3 is TGTGCCACCTCGATTAGCATTCAAGAGACCCAGTACTTC.

Only one count was recorded for this clone. V and J are TRBV2 and TRBJ2-7; 10 bases line up with TRBD1. There are 12 residues in the CDR3. Germline V gene sequence: CDR1 SNHLY, CDR2 FYNNEI. The J segment lost 4 bases and the V segment lost 8 bases, leaving 2 bases of the junction unmatched. The CDR3 here is CASEGQGYEQYF. For the CDR3, the DNA is TGTGCCAGCGAGGGACAGGGGTACGAGCAGTACTTC.

The chain is built from TRBV3-1 (or the pseudogene TRBV3-2) and TRBJ2-7, with 9 bases that match TRBD1. This CDR3 region has 15 residues. Germline V gene lookup returns CDR1 LGHDT and CDR2 YNNKEL (reference sequence). V gave up 2 bases and J gave up 2 bases; unmatched junction bases: 4. Written as DNA, the CDR3 is TGTGCCAGCAGCCAAACAGGGGGCGCGACCTACGAGCAGTACTTC. Amino acid sequence: CASSQTGGATYEQYF.

The chain joins TRBV6-5 to TRBJ1-2; D not resolved. Germline V lookup: CDR1 MNHEY, CDR2 SVGAGI. The V end was cut by 4 bases, the J end by 0 bases, with 6 bases between. The CDR3 is 13 amino acids. This chain's CDR3 is CASSLQPNYGYTF. The CDR3, as DNA: TGTGCCAGCAGTTTACAACCTAACTATGGCTACACCTTC.

The J gene is TRBJ1-4, the V gene TRBV9; the match to TRBD1 covers 9 bases. CDR3 length equals 18 residues. Germline V CDR1 and CDR2: SGDLS, YYNGEE. V trimming: 4 bases; J trimming: 1 base; junction bases outside the gene matches: 11. DNA of the CDR3: TGTGCCAGCAGCCTACGGGGGGACAGGGTTGGAACTAATGAAAAACTGTTTTTT. Its translation: CASSLRGDRVGTNEKLFF. The full variable domain, completed using reference TRBV9 and TRBJ1-4, is DSGVTQTPKHLITATGQRVTLRCSPRSGDLSVYWYQQSLDQGLQFLIQYYNGEERAKGNILERFSAQQFPDLHSELNLSSLELGDSALYFCASSLRGDRVGTNEKLFFGSGTQLSVL.

This sequence joins TRBV9 and TRBJ1-1; D remains ambiguous. The germline V gene has CDR1 SGDLS and CDR2 YYNGEE. V lost 0 bases and J 0 bases, leaving 6 bases between the germline ends. CDR3 length: 14 amino acids. DNA for the CDR3: TGTGCCAGCAGCGTAGGAGTTTTGAACACTGAAGCTTTCTTT. Translating it yields CASSVGVLNTEAFF.

This chain connects TRBV27 to TRBJ2-3; TRBD1 matches at 11 bases. The J segment lost 3 bases and the V segment lost 4 bases, leaving 3 bases of the junction unmatched. The germline V gene has CDR1 MNHEY and CDR2 SMNVEV (reference sequence). CDR3 length: 15 amino acids. The CDR3 coding sequence is TGTGCCAGCAGTTGGGGGACAGGGGGTACAGATACGCAGTATTTT. Translated, it gives CASSWGTGGTDTQYF.

This clone was detected once. The chain is built from TRBV28 and TRBJ1-3, with 7 bases fitting TRBD1. CDR1 and CDR2 from the germline V gene are MDHEN and SYDVKM. This CDR3 region has 17 residues. With 2 bases clipped from V and 4 bases from J, the junction kept 11 bases outside the gene matches. DNA of the CDR3: TGTGCCAGCAGTTTAGGGGTTGAGGGGGACAGAGGAAACACCATATATTTT. Protein product: CASSLGVEGDRGNTIYF.

The V gene is TRBV19, the J gene TRBJ1-5; TRBD1 aligns across 11 bases. This CDR3 spans 15 amino acids. Germline assignment: CDR1 LNHDA and CDR2 SQIVND (reference sequence). V lost 5 bases to trimming and J lost 3 bases; unmatched junction nucleotides: 3. The CDR3 reads CASSPDRGHNQPQHF. The CDR3 nucleotides are TGTGCCAGTAGTCCGGACAGGGGGCACAATCAGCCCCAGCATTTT.

The V call is TRBV3-1 (or the pseudogene TRBV3-2), the J call TRBJ2-5; 8 bases fit TRBD2. The junction had 10 bases not matched to a gene; V was cut back by 3 bases and J by 1 base. The CDR3 sequence is 17 residues long. Germline-derived CDR1 and CDR2 are LGHDT and YNNKEL (reference sequence). CDR3 DNA sequence: TGTGCCAGCAGCCATAGTCCAATCCGGGGGGGCCAAGAGACCCAGTACTTC. Translating gives CASSHSPIRGGQETQYF.

The genes are TRBV5-1 and TRBJ1-1; TRBD1 aligns across 8 bases. CDR1 is SGHRS and CDR2 is YFSETQ in the germline V gene. The CDR3 totals 14 residues. V dropped 4 bases and J dropped 3; count of bases not matched to a gene: 5. The chain's CDR3 is CASSKDRVDTEAFF. In nucleotides, the CDR3 is TGCGCCAGCAGCAAGGACAGGGTGGACACTGAAGCTTTCTTT.

The V and J genes are TRBV5-8 and TRBJ1-1, with 8 bases identical to TRBD1. The V gene end was trimmed by 9 bases and the J gene end by 4 bases; junction bases not matched to a gene: 17. The length of the CDR3 is 16 residues. The germline V gene has CDR1 SGHTS and CDR2 YDEGEE. The CDR3 sequence: CATTRQGKGFGTEAFF. CDR3 sequence (DNA): TGTGCCACCACCCGACAGGGGAAGGGATTTGGCACTGAAGCTTTCTTT. Using reference TRBV5-8 and TRBJ1-1 for the parts outside the CDR3, the full variable domain is EAGVTQSPTHLIKTRGQQATLRCSPISGHTSVYWYQQALGLGLQFLLWYDEGEERNRGNFPPRFSGRQFPNYSSELNVNALELEDSALYLCATTRQGKGFGTEAFFGQGTRLTVV.

The rearrangement uses TRBV19 and TRBJ1-1; D is undetermined. The CDR3 sequence is 13 residues long. Germline V lookup: CDR1 LNHDA, CDR2 SQIVND (reference sequence). V dropped 5 bases and J dropped 0 bases, with 7 bases sitting between them. CDR3 coding DNA: TGTGCCAGTAGTCGCGTCATGAACACTGAAGCTTTCTTT. Translating it yields CASSRVMNTEAFF. Variable domain in full (rest from reference TRBV19 and TRBJ1-1): DGGITQSPKYLFRKEGQNVTLSCEQNLNHDAMYWYRQDPGQGLRLIYYSQIVNDFQKGDIAEGYSVSREKKESFPLTVTSAQKNPTAFYLCASSRVMNTEAFFGQGTRLTVV.

To note about this clone: At one boundary the junction diverges from the germline segment, which might be a read error. This chain uses TRBV6-1 with TRBJ2-7; 8 positions match TRBD1. Germline V gene lookup returns CDR1 MNHNS and CDR2 SASEGT. This CDR3 is built from 15 residues. Here the CDR3 DNA reads TGTGCCAGCAGCGAAGGACAGGGAAGCTCCTACGAGCAGTACTTC. Its protein product is CASSEGQGSSYEQYF.

The chain has TRBV6-5 and TRBJ2-3; TRBD1 agrees at 8 bases. V lost 6 bases, J lost 4 bases, and 6 bases stayed unmatched. Germline V lookup: CDR1 MNHEY, CDR2 SVGAGI. CDR3 size: 14 residues. DNA for the CDR3: TGTGCCAGCAGGGACAGGGAATTCTCAGATACGCAGTATTTT. It encodes CASRDREFSDTQYF.